Sequencing of this T cell receptor beta chain was carried out in a study of T cells in Graves' hyperthyroidism and ophthalmopathy. Study-level findings and limits: The majority of expanded thyroid clonotypes above 0.001 also appeared in blood.

Only a few counts were recorded for this clonotype. No antigen is known for it. The germline V gene encodes CDR1 MDHEN and CDR2 SYDVKM. The CDR3 sequence is 19 residues long. V shed 4 bases and J 7 bases; nucleotides not matched to a gene: 19. Newly diagnosed hyperthyroidism patients aged 18 to 65 years had disease lasting under 2 months. On the basis of clinical symptoms, serum thyroxine and TRAb, thyroid ultrasound and orbital computed tomography, diagnoses were made. RNA transcripts yielded amplified TCR beta CDR3 regions. A first-round RT-PCR of the TCR CDR3 used the HTBI primer set. TCRdb analysed the multiplex PCR reads with MiXCR anew, one entry per CDR3 protein. The sample lists more than 350,000 distinct CDR3 sequences, approximately 15% seen once, with 32% in the top ten.

The clonotype was recovered from a woman in her thirties with Graves' hyperthyroidism. Material for sequencing was blood. The genes are TRBV28 and TRBJ2-3; 11 bases are shared with TRBD1. As DNA, the CDR3 is TGTGCCAGCAGTTCCCGGACAGGGGGCCTTAGCGGGGTACAGAATACGCAGTATTTT. Translated: CASSSRTGGLSGVQNTQYF.